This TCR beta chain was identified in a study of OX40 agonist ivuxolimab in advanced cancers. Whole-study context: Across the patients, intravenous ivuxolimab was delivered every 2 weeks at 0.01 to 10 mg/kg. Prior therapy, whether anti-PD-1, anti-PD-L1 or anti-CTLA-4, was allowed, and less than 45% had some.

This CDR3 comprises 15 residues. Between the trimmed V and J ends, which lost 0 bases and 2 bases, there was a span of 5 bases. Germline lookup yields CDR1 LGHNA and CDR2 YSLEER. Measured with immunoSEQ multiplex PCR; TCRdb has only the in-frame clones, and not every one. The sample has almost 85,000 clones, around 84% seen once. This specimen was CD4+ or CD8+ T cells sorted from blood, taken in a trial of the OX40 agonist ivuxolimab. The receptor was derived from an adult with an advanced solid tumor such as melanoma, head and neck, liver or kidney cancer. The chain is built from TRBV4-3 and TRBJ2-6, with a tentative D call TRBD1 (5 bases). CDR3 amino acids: CASSQEGAGANVLTF. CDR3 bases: TGCGCCAGCAGCCAAGAAGGGGCTGGGGCCAACGTCCTGACTTTC.